The clone carrying this T cell receptor (beta chain) was observed a few times. Germline V gene sequence: CDR1 ENHRY, CDR2 SYGVKD. This CDR3 has 18 amino acids. With 4 bases clipped from V and 4 bases from J, the junction kept 12 bases outside the gene matches. This record comes from a study of blood T cells in healthy people across ages. Together with a sample-barcoded 5' primer, a J-beta primer mix was included in a second PCR lasting about 7 to 12 cycles. All cDNA molecules were each tagged by a template-switch adaptor with 12 random nucleotides. TCRdb reanalysed the 5' RACE reads using MiXCR and keeps one entry per CDR3 protein. Here the sample spans roughly 1,500,000 distinct CDR3 sequences, around 36% being singletons.

The receptor was isolated from a woman in her twenties or thirties in good health. V gene TRBV10-3 combines with J gene TRBJ2-3; 12 bases line up with TRBD2. The sample consisted of blood. DNA of the CDR3: TGTGCCATCAGTGGAATCTCTAGCGGGGGGGCCGAGGCAGATACGCAGTATTTT. Translated, it gives CAISGISSGGAEADTQYF.